This is a list of T cell receptor beta chains from one sample in a study of response to subunit inactivated influenza vaccine. One entry per CDR3 protein, called by TCRdb with MiXCR from the RT-PCR reads. This table has more than 400,000 distinct CDR3 sequences, about 7.2% appearing once. The material was PBMCs from blood, obtained around 25 months after vaccination. These receptor sequences come from a man aged 45-69 years who received an inactivated influenza vaccine. CDR3s include the opening cysteine and the closing phenylalanine or tryptophan. Each record gives: clone size, J gene, V gene, D gene, CDR3 protein, CDR3 DNA. A D gene is named only where the DNA matches it firmly. Clone size appears in some rows only: once, few, many, or a class for an expanded clone.

clone size: .; J gene: TRBJ2-2; V gene: TRBV20-1; D gene: TRBD2; CDR3 protein: CSASVYGGKGTGELFF; CDR3 DNA: TGCAGTGCTAGCGTATACGGGGGGAAGGGCACCGGGGAGCTGTTTTTT
clone size: few; J gene: TRBJ2-1; V gene: TRBV20-1; D gene: TRBD1; CDR3 protein: CSATTGGSPYNEQFF; CDR3 DNA: TGCAGTGCTACCACAGGGGGATCCCCCTACAATGAGCAGTTCTTC
clone size: few; J gene: TRBJ1-6; V gene: TRBV19; D gene: TRBD1; CDR3 protein: CASTTIGTGASPLHF; CDR3 DNA: TGTGCCAGTACAACAATCGGGACAGGGGCCTCACCCCTCCACTTT
clone size: few; J gene: TRBJ1-5; V gene: TRBV28; D gene: TRBD1; CDR3 protein: CASTTGEQPQHF; CDR3 DNA: TGTGCCAGCACAACAGGGGAGCAGCCCCAGCATTTT
clone size: .; J gene: TRBJ2-7; V gene: TRBV7-2; D gene: TRBD1; CDR3 protein: CASSPRDSEQYF; CDR3 DNA: TGTGCCAGCAGCCCCCGGGACAGCGAGCAGTACTTC
clone size: .; J gene: TRBJ2-2; V gene: TRBV7-9; D gene: .; CDR3 protein: CASSLAPRSGELFF; CDR3 DNA: TGTGCCAGCAGCTTAGCTCCTCGATCCGGGGAGCTGTTTTTT
clone size: few; J gene: TRBJ2-7; V gene: TRBV30; D gene: .; CDR3 protein: CAWSVGWYEQYF; CDR3 DNA: TGTGCCTGGAGTGTGGGGTGGTACGAGCAGTACTTC
clone size: few; J gene: TRBJ1-1; V gene: TRBV5-5; D gene: .; CDR3 protein: CASSLDAGPTEAFF; CDR3 DNA: TGTGCCAGCAGCCTGGACGCGGGACCCACTGAAGCTTTCTTT
clone size: many; J gene: TRBJ1-1; V gene: TRBV6-1; D gene: .; CDR3 protein: CASSTTGDIPEAFF; CDR3 DNA: TGTGCCAGTTCAACCACCGGGGACATCCCTGAAGCTTTCTTT
clone size: few; J gene: TRBJ1-2; V gene: TRBV6-5; D gene: .; CDR3 protein: CASSYNDFPYGYTF; CDR3 DNA: TGTGCCAGCAGTTACAACGACTTTCCCTATGGCTACACCTTC
clone size: few; J gene: TRBJ2-1; V gene: TRBV4-2; D gene: .; CDR3 protein: CASSQVGGLYNEQFF; CDR3 DNA: TGTGCCAGCAGCCAGGTGGGAGGTCTCTACAATGAGCAGTTCTTC
clone size: many; J gene: TRBJ2-5; V gene: TRBV11-2; D gene: TRBD2; CDR3 protein: CASSPGLIQETQYF; CDR3 DNA: TGTGCCAGCAGCCCGGGACTAATCCAAGAGACCCAGTACTTC
clone size: few; J gene: TRBJ1-1; V gene: TRBV10-3; D gene: .; CDR3 protein: CAISEWATEAFF; CDR3 DNA: TGTGCCATCAGTGAATGGGCCACTGAAGCTTTCTTT
clone size: .; J gene: TRBJ1-1; V gene: TRBV6-6; D gene: .; CDR3 protein: CASSYSEGKAFF; CDR3 DNA: TGTGCCAGCAGTTACTCGGAGGGGAAAGCTTTCTTT
clone size: many; J gene: TRBJ2-2; V gene: TRBV20-1; D gene: TRBD2; CDR3 protein: CSARDRGVTGELFF; CDR3 DNA: TGCAGTGCTAGAGATCGGGGGGTCACCGGGGAGCTGTTTTTT
clone size: few; J gene: TRBJ2-2; V gene: TRBV7-9; D gene: .; CDR3 protein: CASGIQNTGELFF; CDR3 DNA: TGTGCCAGCGGGATACAGAACACCGGGGAGCTGTTTTTT
clone size: .; J gene: TRBJ1-6; V gene: TRBV12-3/TRBV12-4; D gene: .; CDR3 protein: CASSSNSYNSPLHF; CDR3 DNA: TGTGCCAGCAGCTCCAACTCCTATAATTCACCCCTCCACTTT
clone size: many; J gene: TRBJ1-6; V gene: TRBV28; D gene: .; CDR3 protein: CASSLHNRIFNSPLHF; CDR3 DNA: TGTGCCAGCAGTTTACATAATCGGATCTTCAATTCACCCCTCCACTTT
clone size: few; J gene: TRBJ2-3; V gene: TRBV20-1; D gene: .; CDR3 protein: CSARELGSGTDTQYF; CDR3 DNA: TGCAGTGCTAGAGAACTCGGCTCTGGGACAGATACGCAGTATTTT
clone size: many; J gene: TRBJ2-1; V gene: TRBV5-1; D gene: .; CDR3 protein: CASYRSSYNEQFF; CDR3 DNA: TGCGCCAGTTACAGGAGCTCCTACAATGAGCAGTTCTTC
clone size: few; J gene: TRBJ1-1; V gene: TRBV5-5; D gene: .; CDR3 protein: CASSLAPGGVTEAFF; CDR3 DNA: TGTGCCAGCAGCTTGGCCCCGGGGGGAGTGACTGAAGCTTTCTTT
clone size: few; J gene: TRBJ1-5; V gene: TRBV18; D gene: TRBD1; CDR3 protein: CASSPSGGGQPQHF; CDR3 DNA: TGTGCCAGCTCGCCTTCAGGGGGGGGTCAGCCCCAGCATTTT
clone size: few; J gene: TRBJ2-5; V gene: TRBV5-1; D gene: TRBD2; CDR3 protein: CASSIERGTETQYF; CDR3 DNA: TGCGCCAGCAGCATTGAGCGGGGGACCGAGACCCAGTACTTC